A selection of T cell receptor beta chains follows, all from one sample in a study of blood T cells in healthy people across ages. TCRdb itself ran the 5' RACE reads through MiXCR, one entry per CDR3 protein. The sample consists of around 2 million distinct CDR3 sequences, approximately 40% of them appearing once. The material sequenced was blood. Receptors were obtained from a human donor in good health. The CDR3 runs from the conserved cysteine through the conserved F or W. Fields, in order: V gene, J gene, D gene, clone size, CDR3 DNA, CDR3 protein. A D gene is named only where the DNA matches it firmly. Size is stated for part of the rows, as once, few or many counts, or as a class when the clone is expanded.

v_call: TRBV24-1; j_call: TRBJ2-1; d_call: TRBD2; clone_size: NA; cdr3_nt: TGTGCCACCAGTCCAACTAGCGGACCGAACAATGAGCAGTTCTTC; cdr3_aa: CATSPTSGPNNEQFF
v_call: TRBV4-3; j_call: TRBJ2-7; d_call: TRBD2; clone_size: NA; cdr3_nt: TGCGCCAGCAGCCAAGGAGTGCGGGGGGCCGTCTACGAGCAGTACTTC; cdr3_aa: CASSQGVRGAVYEQYF
v_call: TRBV12-3/TRBV12-4; j_call: TRBJ1-2; d_call: NA; clone_size: NA; cdr3_nt: TGTGCCAGCAGCTCCGGGGGGGTATGGCTGGACTATGGCTACACCTTC; cdr3_aa: CASSSGGVWLDYGYTF
v_call: TRBV12-3/TRBV12-4; j_call: TRBJ2-4; d_call: NA; clone_size: NA; cdr3_nt: TGTGCCAGCAGGGAGGCTGCCAAAAACATTCAGTACTTC; cdr3_aa: CASREAAKNIQYF
v_call: TRBV5-1; j_call: TRBJ2-3; d_call: TRBD2; clone_size: few; cdr3_nt: TGCGCCAGCAGCTTGCGAGGGACTAGTTTAGATACGCAGTATTTT; cdr3_aa: CASSLRGTSLDTQYF
v_call: TRBV5-6; j_call: TRBJ2-3; d_call: TRBD1; clone_size: NA; cdr3_nt: TGTGCCAGCAGCCCCGGGACAGGGGTGAAAGATACGCAGTATTTT; cdr3_aa: CASSPGTGVKDTQYF
v_call: TRBV6-2/TRBV6-3; j_call: TRBJ2-5; d_call: TRBD2; clone_size: few; cdr3_nt: TGTGCCAGCAGTGAATCGACAACTAGCGGAGAAGAGACCCAGTACTTC; cdr3_aa: CASSESTTSGEETQYF
v_call: TRBV9; j_call: TRBJ1-1; d_call: NA; clone_size: NA; cdr3_nt: NA; cdr3_aa: CASSTSEGLTEAFF
v_call: TRBV5-1; j_call: TRBJ2-3; d_call: NA; clone_size: NA; cdr3_nt: TGCGCCAGCAGCTTGGCCTTGACATCTAAGCGCACAGATACGCAGTATTTT; cdr3_aa: CASSLALTSKRTDTQYF
v_call: TRBV2; j_call: TRBJ1-4; d_call: NA; clone_size: NA; cdr3_nt: TGTGCCAGCAGTGGTGTCCCCTTGAGGGAAAAACTGTTTTTT; cdr3_aa: CASSGVPLREKLFF
v_call: TRBV18; j_call: TRBJ1-6; d_call: NA; clone_size: NA; cdr3_nt: TGTGCCAGCTCGCGGGACTTCGGGAATTCACCCCTCCACTTT; cdr3_aa: CASSRDFGNSPLHF
v_call: TRBV9; j_call: TRBJ1-2; d_call: TRBD1; clone_size: few; cdr3_nt: TGTGCCAGCAGCGGAAGCGGGACAGGCACCTATGGCTACACCTTC; cdr3_aa: CASSGSGTGTYGYTF
v_call: TRBV12-3/TRBV12-4; j_call: TRBJ2-1; d_call: NA; clone_size: NA; cdr3_nt: TGTGCCAGCAGCCCACGGACAAGAAGCTCCTACAATGAGCAGTTCTTC; cdr3_aa: CASSPRTRSSYNEQFF
v_call: TRBV11-3; j_call: TRBJ1-1; d_call: NA; clone_size: NA; cdr3_nt: TGTGCCAGCAGTACCGGGATGGGTTCCCATGAAGCTTTCTTT; cdr3_aa: CASSTGMGSHEAFF
v_call: TRBV7-2; j_call: TRBJ2-3; d_call: TRBD2; clone_size: few; cdr3_nt: TGTGCCAGCAGCCTAGCGGGGGGCCCTCTAAGCACAGATACGCAGTATTTT; cdr3_aa: CASSLAGGPLSTDTQYF
v_call: TRBV12-3/TRBV12-4; j_call: TRBJ1-4; d_call: NA; clone_size: few; cdr3_nt: TGTGCCAGCAGTTGGGGCAGCCCTAATGAAAAACTGTTTTTT; cdr3_aa: CASSWGSPNEKLFF
v_call: TRBV18; j_call: TRBJ2-7; d_call: TRBD1; clone_size: NA; cdr3_nt: TGTGCCAGCTCACCCGGACAGGGTGGATCGAGCGAGCAGTACTTC; cdr3_aa: CASSPGQGGSSEQYF
v_call: TRBV3-1; j_call: TRBJ1-2; d_call: NA; clone_size: NA; cdr3_nt: TGTGCCAGCAGCTTCGCGTATCAGGGCTTCGATGGCTACACCTTC; cdr3_aa: CASSFAYQGFDGYTF
v_call: TRBV2; j_call: TRBJ1-5; d_call: NA; clone_size: NA; cdr3_nt: TGTGCCAGCAGTGAGCTGGGGAATGGCAATCAGCCCCAGCATTTT; cdr3_aa: CASSELGNGNQPQHF
v_call: TRBV7-9; j_call: TRBJ1-4; d_call: NA; clone_size: NA; cdr3_nt: TGTGCCAGCAGCCCAGCCAGTTATAATGAAAAACTGTTTTTT; cdr3_aa: CASSPASYNEKLFF
v_call: TRBV7-2; j_call: TRBJ2-7; d_call: NA; clone_size: NA; cdr3_nt: TGTGCCAGCAGCTTAATCGGGGACACCTCCTACGAGCAGTACTTC; cdr3_aa: CASSLIGDTSYEQYF
v_call: TRBV7-2; j_call: TRBJ2-5; d_call: NA; clone_size: few; cdr3_nt: TGTGCCAGCAGCTTAACCACAGGGATGGAGACCCAGTACTTC; cdr3_aa: CASSLTTGMETQYF
v_call: TRBV20-1; j_call: TRBJ2-3; d_call: NA; clone_size: few; cdr3_nt: TGCAGTGCTCTTACCCTACAGGGCTCGGGCACAGATACGCAGTATTTT; cdr3_aa: CSALTLQGSGTDTQYF
v_call: TRBV20-1; j_call: TRBJ2-3; d_call: TRBD2; clone_size: NA; cdr3_nt: TGCAGTGCTAGTCACCCCCTCCTAGCGGGGCCCCACACAGATACGCAGTATTTT; cdr3_aa: CSASHPLLAGPHTDTQYF
v_call: TRBV9; j_call: TRBJ2-4; d_call: NA; clone_size: NA; cdr3_nt: TGTGCCAGCAGCGTAGATTCGGCGGGGTATGCAGGGGCGGCCAAAAACATTCAGTACTTC; cdr3_aa: CASSVDSAGYAGAAKNIQYF
v_call: TRBV6-5; j_call: TRBJ2-3; d_call: NA; clone_size: NA; cdr3_nt: TGTGCCGGCAGACTATCAGGCACAGATACGCAGTATTTT; cdr3_aa: CAGRLSGTDTQYF
v_call: TRBV6-5; j_call: TRBJ2-7; d_call: NA; clone_size: NA; cdr3_nt: TGTGCCAGCACTGGAGGAGGGGGCTCCTACGAGCAGTACTTC; cdr3_aa: CASTGGGGSYEQYF
v_call: TRBV29-1; j_call: TRBJ2-3; d_call: NA; clone_size: NA; cdr3_nt: TGCAGTGCCACGGGACGCTTCACAGATACGCAGTATTTT; cdr3_aa: CSATGRFTDTQYF
v_call: TRBV7-8; j_call: TRBJ2-7; d_call: NA; clone_size: few; cdr3_nt: TGTGCCAGCAGCCCGTACTTCCTCGGGTGGTTTAACGAGCAGTACTTC; cdr3_aa: CASSPYFLGWFNEQYF
v_call: TRBV5-1; j_call: TRBJ2-1; d_call: TRBD1; clone_size: NA; cdr3_nt: TGCGCCAGCAGCATCAATACAGGGGGAGACTACAATGAACAGTTCTTC; cdr3_aa: CASSINTGGDYNEQFF
v_call: TRBV7-2; j_call: TRBJ2-5; d_call: NA; clone_size: NA; cdr3_nt: TGTGCCAGCAGACCCGGGGCCGAAGCGCCCGAGACCCAGTACTTC; cdr3_aa: CASRPGAEAPETQYF
v_call: TRBV7-9; j_call: TRBJ2-7; d_call: NA; clone_size: few; cdr3_nt: TGTGCCAGCAGCTCCGGCAAGAAGGCCATCTACGAGCAGTACTTC; cdr3_aa: CASSSGKKAIYEQYF
v_call: TRBV7-6; j_call: TRBJ1-4; d_call: NA; clone_size: NA; cdr3_nt: TGTGCCAGCAGCTTAGGGACCGTTAATGAAAAACTGTTTTTT; cdr3_aa: CASSLGTVNEKLFF
v_call: TRBV6-2/TRBV6-3; j_call: TRBJ1-5; d_call: TRBD1; clone_size: few; cdr3_nt: TGTGCCAGCAGAACCCGGGACAGGGGACGGAGTCAGCCCCAGCATTTT; cdr3_aa: CASRTRDRGRSQPQHF
v_call: TRBV28; j_call: TRBJ2-1; d_call: TRBD2; clone_size: NA; cdr3_nt: TGTGCCGGCAGTTCCACAGCGGGGGGGCCACGTGAGCAGTTCTTC; cdr3_aa: CAGSSTAGGPREQFF
v_call: TRBV7-2; j_call: TRBJ2-3; d_call: TRBD2; clone_size: NA; cdr3_nt: TGTGCCAGCAGCCCCGCGGGAGGGCGTGGCACAGATACGCAGTATTTT; cdr3_aa: CASSPAGGRGTDTQYF
v_call: TRBV28; j_call: TRBJ1-2; d_call: TRBD1; clone_size: few; cdr3_nt: TGTGCCAGCAGTTTAAACAGGGGGCTTGGCTACACCTTC; cdr3_aa: CASSLNRGLGYTF
v_call: TRBV6-6; j_call: TRBJ1-2; d_call: NA; clone_size: NA; cdr3_nt: TGTGCCAGCAGTTACGGGGTGGGGGGTTATGGCTACACCTTC; cdr3_aa: CASSYGVGGYGYTF
v_call: TRBV10-3; j_call: TRBJ2-2; d_call: NA; clone_size: few; cdr3_nt: TGTGCCATCAGCAAGGACCGGGACACCGGGGAGCTGTTTTTT; cdr3_aa: CAISKDRDTGELFF
v_call: TRBV5-1; j_call: TRBJ2-5; d_call: NA; clone_size: few; cdr3_nt: TGCGCCAGCAGCTTGGAGGTCGGGTGGAGCCAGTACTTC; cdr3_aa: CASSLEVGWSQYF
v_call: TRBV4-1; j_call: TRBJ1-1; d_call: TRBD1; clone_size: NA; cdr3_nt: TGCGCCAGCAGCCAGGTGTGGACAGGACGCTTGGGTACTGAAGCTTTCTTT; cdr3_aa: CASSQVWTGRLGTEAFF
v_call: TRBV12-3/TRBV12-4; j_call: TRBJ2-3; d_call: NA; clone_size: NA; cdr3_nt: TGTGCCAGCAGTTTCCCCGCGAGTGGGGCAGATACGCAGTATTTT; cdr3_aa: CASSFPASGADTQYF
v_call: TRBV12-3/TRBV12-4; j_call: TRBJ2-1; d_call: NA; clone_size: many; cdr3_nt: TGTGCCAGCAGTCTACCCACCACAGAGTTTCCCTACAATGAGCAGTTCTTC; cdr3_aa: CASSLPTTEFPYNEQFF
v_call: TRBV2; j_call: TRBJ2-1; d_call: NA; clone_size: few; cdr3_nt: TGTGCCAGCAAAAGAACGTACGCCTGGGGTGAGCAGTTCTTC; cdr3_aa: CASKRTYAWGEQFF
v_call: TRBV7-9; j_call: TRBJ1-6; d_call: NA; clone_size: few; cdr3_nt: TGTGCCAGCAGCCCGATCAAGGGGTCCAATAATTCACCCCTCCACTTT; cdr3_aa: CASSPIKGSNNSPLHF
v_call: TRBV10-3; j_call: TRBJ2-5; d_call: TRBD1; clone_size: few; cdr3_nt: TGTGCCATCAGCCCAATAGACAGGGAGAGAGAGACCCAGTACTTC; cdr3_aa: CAISPIDRERETQYF
v_call: TRBV7-8; j_call: TRBJ2-2; d_call: NA; clone_size: NA; cdr3_nt: TGTGCCAGCAGCTACCCGGACACTACGAACACCGGGGAGCTGTTTTTT; cdr3_aa: CASSYPDTTNTGELFF
v_call: TRBV6-1; j_call: TRBJ1-1; d_call: NA; clone_size: once; cdr3_nt: TGTGCCAGCAGTGTTCTGACAGGACCCGTGAACACTGAAGCTTTCTTT; cdr3_aa: CASSVLTGPVNTEAFF
v_call: TRBV20-1; j_call: TRBJ2-3; d_call: NA; clone_size: NA; cdr3_nt: TGCAGTGCTATGAGGGGGGCCTCGGATACGCAGTATTTT; cdr3_aa: CSAMRGASDTQYF
v_call: TRBV10-3; j_call: TRBJ1-1; d_call: NA; clone_size: NA; cdr3_nt: TGTGCCATCAGTGAGTCGATAGGGGCTGAAGCTTTCTTT; cdr3_aa: CAISESIGAEAFF
v_call: TRBV20-1; j_call: TRBJ2-7; d_call: NA; clone_size: NA; cdr3_nt: TGCAGTGCTAGTCTCCACAGAACCTACGAGCAGTACTTC; cdr3_aa: CSASLHRTYEQYF
v_call: TRBV20-1; j_call: TRBJ2-1; d_call: TRBD2; clone_size: NA; cdr3_nt: TGCAGTGCTAGAGAATTAGCGGGGCCCTCCTACAATGAGCAGTTCTTC; cdr3_aa: CSARELAGPSYNEQFF
v_call: TRBV6-1; j_call: TRBJ2-7; d_call: TRBD1; clone_size: NA; cdr3_nt: TGTGCCAGCAGTCTGACAGGGGGCGAACCCGAGCAGTACTTC; cdr3_aa: CASSLTGGEPEQYF
v_call: TRBV6-1; j_call: TRBJ2-7; d_call: TRBD2; clone_size: NA; cdr3_nt: TGTGCCAGCGGAAAAGGGATGACTAGCGGGAACCTTTTATCACCCTACAATGAGCAGTACTTC; cdr3_aa: CASGKGMTSGNLLSPYNEQYF
v_call: TRBV6-6; j_call: TRBJ2-3; d_call: TRBD2; clone_size: few; cdr3_nt: TGTGCCAGCAGTTCCCGATCTAGCGGGGCGACAGATACGCAGTATTTT; cdr3_aa: CASSSRSSGATDTQYF